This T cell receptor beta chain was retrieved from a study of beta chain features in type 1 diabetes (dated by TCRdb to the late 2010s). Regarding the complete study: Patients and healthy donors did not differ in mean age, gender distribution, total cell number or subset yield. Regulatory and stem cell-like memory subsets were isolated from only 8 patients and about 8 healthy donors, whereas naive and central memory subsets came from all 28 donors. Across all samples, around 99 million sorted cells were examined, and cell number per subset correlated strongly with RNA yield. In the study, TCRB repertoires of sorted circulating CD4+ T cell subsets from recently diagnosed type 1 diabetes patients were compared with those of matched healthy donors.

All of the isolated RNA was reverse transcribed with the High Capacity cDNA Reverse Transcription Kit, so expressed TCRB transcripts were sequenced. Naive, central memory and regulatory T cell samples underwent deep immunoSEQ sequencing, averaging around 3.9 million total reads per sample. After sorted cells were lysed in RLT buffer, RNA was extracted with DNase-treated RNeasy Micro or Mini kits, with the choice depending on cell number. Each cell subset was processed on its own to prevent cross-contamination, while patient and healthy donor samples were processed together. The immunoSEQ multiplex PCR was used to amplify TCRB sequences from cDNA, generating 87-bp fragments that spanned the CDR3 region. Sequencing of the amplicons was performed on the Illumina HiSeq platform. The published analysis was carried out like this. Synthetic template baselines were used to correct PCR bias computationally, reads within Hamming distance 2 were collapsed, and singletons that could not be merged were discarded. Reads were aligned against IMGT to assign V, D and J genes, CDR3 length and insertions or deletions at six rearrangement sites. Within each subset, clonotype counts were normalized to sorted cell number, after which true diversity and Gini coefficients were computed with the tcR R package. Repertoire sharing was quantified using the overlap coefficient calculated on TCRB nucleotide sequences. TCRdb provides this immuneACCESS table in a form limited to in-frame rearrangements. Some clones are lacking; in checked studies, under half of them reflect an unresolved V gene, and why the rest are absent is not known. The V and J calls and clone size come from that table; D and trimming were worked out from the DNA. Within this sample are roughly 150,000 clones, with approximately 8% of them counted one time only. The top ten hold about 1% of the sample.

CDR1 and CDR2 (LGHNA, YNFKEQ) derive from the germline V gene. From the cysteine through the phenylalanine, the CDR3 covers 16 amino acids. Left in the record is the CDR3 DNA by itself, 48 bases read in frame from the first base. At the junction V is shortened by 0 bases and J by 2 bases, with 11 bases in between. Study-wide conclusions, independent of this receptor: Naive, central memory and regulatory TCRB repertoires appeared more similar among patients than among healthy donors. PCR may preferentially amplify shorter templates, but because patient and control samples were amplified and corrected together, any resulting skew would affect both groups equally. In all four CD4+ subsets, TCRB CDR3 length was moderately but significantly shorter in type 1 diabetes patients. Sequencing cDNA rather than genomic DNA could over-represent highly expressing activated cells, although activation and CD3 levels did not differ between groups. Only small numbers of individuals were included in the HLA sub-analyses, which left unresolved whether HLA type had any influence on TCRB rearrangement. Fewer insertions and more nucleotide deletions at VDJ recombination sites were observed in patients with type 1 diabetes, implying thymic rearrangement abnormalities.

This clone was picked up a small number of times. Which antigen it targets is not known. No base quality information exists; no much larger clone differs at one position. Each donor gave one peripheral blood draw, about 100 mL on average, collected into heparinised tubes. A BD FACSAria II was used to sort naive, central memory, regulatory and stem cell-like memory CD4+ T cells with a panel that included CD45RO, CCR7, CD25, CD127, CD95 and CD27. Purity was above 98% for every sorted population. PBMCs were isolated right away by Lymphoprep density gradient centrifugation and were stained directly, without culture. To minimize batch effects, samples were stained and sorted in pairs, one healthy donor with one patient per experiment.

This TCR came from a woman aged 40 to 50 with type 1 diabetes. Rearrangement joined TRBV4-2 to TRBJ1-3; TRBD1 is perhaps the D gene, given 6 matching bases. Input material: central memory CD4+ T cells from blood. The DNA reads TGTGCCAGCAGCCAAGATCCAGGACAGACTGGAAACACCATATATTTT. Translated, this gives CASSQDPGQTGNTIYF.